These 12 T cell receptor beta chains came from one sample sequenced in a study of Graves' ophthalmopathy and Graves' hyperthyroidism (dated by TCRdb to 2016 to 2018). TCRdb shows the sequencer as Illumina HiSeq 2000. TCR beta CDR3 regions were amplified from RNA transcripts for repertoire sequencing. A first-round RT-PCR used HTBI primers with the Qiagen OneStep RT-PCR kit, followed by a second-round multiplex PCR, size selection and purification. The public reads were reprocessed in TCRdb via fastp at Q25 and MiXCR, keeping in-frame beta chains. Records with the same CDR3 protein are collapsed into one entry carrying the most frequent genes and DNA. The sample includes 200,000 to 250,000 distinct CDR3 sequences, with 20% to 25% observed a single time. The top ten clonotypes cover roughly 44% of the sample. Sequenced material: peripheral blood. These receptors were obtained from a woman between 45 and 60 years old with Graves' ophthalmopathy. Donor details come from another sample of the same person, matched by shared clones.

This clonotype occurred many times. J is TRBJ1-1 and V is TRBV7-2, with 12 bases fitting TRBD1. Trimming at V came to 0 bases and at J to 1 base, leaving 6 bases not matched to a gene. CDR3 length: 18 amino acids. Germline V gene lookup returns CDR1 SGHTA and CDR2 FQGNSA. The CDR3: CASSLAGTGGVGNTEAFF. For the CDR3, the DNA is TGTGCCAGCAGCTTAGCAGGGACAGGGGGCGTGGGGAACACTGAAGCTTTCTTT.

This clonotype was seen many times. J is TRBJ1-5 and V is TRBV5-8; 7 nucleotides agree with TRBD1. CDR1 and CDR2 from the germline V gene are SGHTS and YDEGEE. The CDR3 is 15 residues long. J gave up 4 bases and V 2 bases, and 6 bases lay outside the gene matches. Here the CDR3 DNA reads TGTGCCAGCAGCTTACGACAGGGCGTAAATCAGCCCCAGCATTTT. This gives the protein CASSLRQGVNQPQHF.

This clonotype was seen at least ten times. The chain carries TRBV6-5 and TRBJ1-1; D not resolved. Trimming cost V 7 bases and J 0 bases, with 12 bases left between them. This CDR3 has 14 residues. Germline V gene lookup returns CDR1 MNHEY and CDR2 SVGAGI. CDR3 nucleotide sequence: TGTGCCAGCATCAGACCTGGTATGAACACTGAAGCTTTCTTT. Protein: CASIRPGMNTEAFF.

This clonotype was seen at least ten times. This chain uses TRBV29-1 with TRBJ2-5; D may be TRBD1 or TRBD2 (5 bases each). Germline values: CDR1 SQVTM, CDR2 ANQGSEA. Trimming shortened V by 6 bases and J by 9 bases, and 23 bases separated the two germline ends. The length of the CDR3 is 14 residues. The CDR3 DNA follows: TGCAGCGTGAGGGACGGAGGATCAGAGACGGCCCAGTACTTC. Residues: CSVRDGGSETAQYF.

This clonotype was detected ten times or more. The rearrangement links TRBV2 to TRBJ1-5, with D unresolved. This CDR3 comprises 14 residues. The germline V gene has CDR1 SNHLY and CDR2 FYNNEI. V lost 4 bases and J 4 bases, leaving 11 bases between the germline ends. CDR3 protein: CASSVVMENQPQHF. The DNA of the CDR3 is TGTGCCAGCAGTGTAGTAATGGAGAATCAGCCCCAGCATTTT.

There are many counts of this clonotype. The V and J genes are TRBV7-9 and TRBJ2-7; D remains unclear. Germline CDR1 is SEHNR and CDR2 is FQNEAQ (reference sequence). The CDR3 sequence is 12 residues long. Trimming took 7 bases from V and 3 from J, leaving 10 bases between them. The CDR3 loop is CASTPTDYEQYF. For the CDR3, the DNA is TGTGCCAGCACCCCCACAGACTACGAGCAGTACTTC.

This clonotype occurred many times. J is TRBJ2-5 and V is TRBV2; D tentatively fits TRBD1 or TRBD2 (5 bases each). Germline CDR1 reads SNHLY; CDR2 reads FYNNEI. The V end was cut by 5 bases, the J end by 5 bases, with 15 bases between. There are 14 residues in the CDR3. The CDR3 bases are TGTGCCAGCAGTACCGCCGGGGCTAAGGAGACCCAGTACTTC. This translates into CASSTAGAKETQYF.

This clonotype was detected ten times or more. The V call is TRBV12-3 or TRBV12-4, the J call TRBJ2-7; perhaps D is TRBD1 or TRBD2 (6 bases each). The CDR3 is 15 residues long. Trimming removed 7 bases from V and 6 bases from J, with 22 bases in between. The DNA of the CDR3 is TGTGCCAGCACACCCAGCGGGTTGGGGGCCTCCGAGCAGTACTTC. This gives the protein CASTPSGLGASEQYF.

At least ten counts were recorded for this clonotype. The chain carries TRBV9 and TRBJ1-2; the D is unclear. V shed 0 bases and J shed 3 bases, with 6 bases lying between them. Germline CDR1 is SGDLS and CDR2 is YYNGEE. This CDR3 has 13 residues. The chain's CDR3 is CASSVGGDYGYTF. The CDR3, as DNA: TGTGCCAGCAGCGTAGGGGGAGACTATGGCTACACCTTC.

There are many counts of this clonotype. This chain joins TRBV24-1 and TRBJ2-2, with D possibly being TRBD1 or TRBD2 (5 bases each). The germline CDR1 and CDR2 sequences are KGHDR and SFDVKD. The V and J ends lost 0 bases and 5 bases respectively, with 9 bases between them. The CDR3 extends over 15 amino acids. CDR3 DNA sequence: TGTGCCACCAGTGATTTGGGCAGGGAGACCGGGGAGCTGTTTTTT. Translation: CATSDLGRETGELFF.

This clonotype was found many times. The chain employs TRBV7-9 and TRBJ2-5, with a possible D match to TRBD1 (5 bases). Germline V gene sequence: CDR1 SEHNR, CDR2 FQNEAQ (reference sequence). Trimming removed 3 bases at V and 2 bases at J, with 10 bases between. The CDR3 has 14 residues. The chain's CDR3 is CASSLLTGQETQYF. The CDR3 region has the DNA TGTGCCAGCAGCTTGCTTACAGGACAAGAGACCCAGTACTTC. Using reference TRBV7-9 and TRBJ2-5 for the parts outside the CDR3, the full variable domain is DTGVSQNPRHKITKRGQNVTFRCDPISEHNRLYWYRQTLGQGPEFLTYFQNEAQLEKSRLLSDRFSAERPKGSFSTLEIQRTEQGDSAMYLCASSLLTGQETQYFGPGTRLLVL.

This chain uses TRBV19 with TRBJ1-5, with D perhaps matching TRBD1 (6 bases). This CDR3 spans 18 amino acids. The V gene lost 3 bases and the J gene lost 6 bases, with 24 bases spanning the gap. CDR1 and CDR2 from the germline V gene are LNHDA and SQIVND (reference sequence). CDR3 nucleotide sequence: TGTGCCAGTAGTATCTCGTTTAGGACCGGGACAACCTTTCAGCCCCAGCATTTT. As protein: CASSISFRTGTTFQPQHF.